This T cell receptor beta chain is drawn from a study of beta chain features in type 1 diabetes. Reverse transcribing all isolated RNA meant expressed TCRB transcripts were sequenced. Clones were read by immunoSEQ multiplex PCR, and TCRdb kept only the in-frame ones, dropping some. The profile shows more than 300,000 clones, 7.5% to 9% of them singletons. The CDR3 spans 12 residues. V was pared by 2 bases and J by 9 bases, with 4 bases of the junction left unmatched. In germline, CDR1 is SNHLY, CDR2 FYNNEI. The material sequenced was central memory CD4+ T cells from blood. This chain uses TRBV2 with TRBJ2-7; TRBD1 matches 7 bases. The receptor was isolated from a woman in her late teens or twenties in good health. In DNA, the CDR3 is TGTGCCAGCAGTGAAATCCGGGACAGGCAGTACTTC. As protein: CASSEIRDRQYF.